This TCR beta chain derives from a study of T cell clonotyping in hematopoietic cell transplantation. The sample's time point: recipient sample about 28 days before transplant, after cytoreduction. Sequencing was performed with immunoSEQ multiplex PCR; in TCRdb, only in-frame clones are kept and a portion is missing. The table records tens of thousands of clones, roughly 90% of them present only once. CDR3 length: 14 residues. Trimming cost V 2 bases and J 4 bases, with 8 bases left between them. Per germline, CDR1 LNHDA and CDR2 SQIVND (reference sequence). The material was peripheral blood mononuclear cells, obtained before stem cell transplant. The chain couples TRBV19 to TRBJ2-2; a possible D gene is TRBD2 (5 bases). This TCR came from a man between 18 and 29 years old with biphenotypic leukemia. Some clones in this sample may be carry-over from other donors' samples. The chain's CDR3 is CASSIWTRTGELFF. In nucleotides, the CDR3 is TGTGCCAGTAGTATATGGACTCGCACCGGGGAGCTGTTTTTT.